The present T cell receptor beta chain was sequenced within a study of spatial heterogeneity in lung cancer. Study-wide background: The donors were 72 patients with non-small cell lung cancer that was early-stage and untreated.

TCR cDNA molecules each had a unique molecular identifier. TCRdb re-called the 5' RACE reads through MiXCR, storing one row per CDR3 protein. The table records about 43,000 distinct CDR3 sequences, around 21% of them present only once. Time point indicated: blood at routine non-recurrence follow-up after resection. Germline CDR1 SGHTA, CDR2 FQGNSA. The length of the CDR3 is 15 residues. The V end lost 8 bases, the J end lost 2 bases, and 17 bases lay between the germline ends. This specimen consisted of PBMCs, obtained at follow-up. The receptor was isolated from a female donor with early-stage non-small cell lung cancer. V is TRBV7-2 and J is TRBJ2-3, with D possibly being TRBD1 (6 bases). The chain's CDR3 is CASAAQRGYTDTQYF. DNA of the CDR3: TGTGCCAGCGCAGCTCAAAGGGGGTACACAGATACGCAGTATTTT.